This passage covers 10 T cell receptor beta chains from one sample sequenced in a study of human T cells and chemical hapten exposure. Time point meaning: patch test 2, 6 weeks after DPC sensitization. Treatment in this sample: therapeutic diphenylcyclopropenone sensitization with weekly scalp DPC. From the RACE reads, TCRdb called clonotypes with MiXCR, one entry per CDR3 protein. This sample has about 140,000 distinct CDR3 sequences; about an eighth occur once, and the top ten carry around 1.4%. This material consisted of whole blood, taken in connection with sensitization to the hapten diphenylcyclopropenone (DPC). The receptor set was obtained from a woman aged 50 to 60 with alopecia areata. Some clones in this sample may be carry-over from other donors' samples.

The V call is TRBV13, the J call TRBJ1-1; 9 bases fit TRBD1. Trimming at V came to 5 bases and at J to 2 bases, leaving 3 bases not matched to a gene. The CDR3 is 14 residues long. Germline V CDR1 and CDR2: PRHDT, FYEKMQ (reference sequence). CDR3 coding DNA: TGTGCCAGCAGCCTGGACAGGGGAAACACTGAAGCTTTCTTT. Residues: CASSLDRGNTEAFF.

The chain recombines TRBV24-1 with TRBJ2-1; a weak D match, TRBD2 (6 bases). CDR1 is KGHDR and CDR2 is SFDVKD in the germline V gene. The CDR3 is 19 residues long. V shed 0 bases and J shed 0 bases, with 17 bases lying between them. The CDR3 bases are TGTGCCACCAGTGATTTGCCAAGGTTGGGCGGGGTCTCCTACAATGAGCAGTTCTTC. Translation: CATSDLPRLGGVSYNEQFF.

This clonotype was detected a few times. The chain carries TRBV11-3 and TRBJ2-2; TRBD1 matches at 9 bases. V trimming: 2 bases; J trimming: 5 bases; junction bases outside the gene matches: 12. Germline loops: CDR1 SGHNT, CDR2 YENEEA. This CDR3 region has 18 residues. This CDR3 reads CASSLMEKRTGVTGELFF. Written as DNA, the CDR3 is TGTGCCAGCAGCTTAATGGAAAAGAGGACAGGGGTTACCGGGGAGCTGTTTTTT.

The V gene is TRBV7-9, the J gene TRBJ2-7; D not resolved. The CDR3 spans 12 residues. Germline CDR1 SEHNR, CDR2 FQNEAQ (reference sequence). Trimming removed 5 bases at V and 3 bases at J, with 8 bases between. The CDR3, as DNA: TGTGCCAGCAGCGCCTACAGCTACGAGCAGTACTTC. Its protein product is CASSAYSYEQYF.

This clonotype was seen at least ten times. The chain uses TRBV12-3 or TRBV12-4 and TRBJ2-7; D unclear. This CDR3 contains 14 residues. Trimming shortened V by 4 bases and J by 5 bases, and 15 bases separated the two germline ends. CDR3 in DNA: TGTGCCAGCAGTTCGCCGACTGGCCGGCACGAGCAGTACTTC. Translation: CASSSPTGRHEQYF.

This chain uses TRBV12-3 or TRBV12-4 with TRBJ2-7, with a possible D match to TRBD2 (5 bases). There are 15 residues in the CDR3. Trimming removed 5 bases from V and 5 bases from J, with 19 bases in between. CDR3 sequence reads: CASSPGLQVRHEQYF. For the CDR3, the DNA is TGTGCCAGCAGTCCTGGACTTCAGGTGAGGCACGAGCAGTACTTC.

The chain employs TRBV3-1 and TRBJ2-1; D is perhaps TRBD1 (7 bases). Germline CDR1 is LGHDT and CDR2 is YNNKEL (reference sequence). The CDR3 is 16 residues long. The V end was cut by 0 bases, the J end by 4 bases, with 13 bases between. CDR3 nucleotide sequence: TGTGCCAGCAGCCAAGAGCGGGGCAGGGGGTACAATGAGCAGTTCTTC. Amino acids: CASSQERGRGYNEQFF.

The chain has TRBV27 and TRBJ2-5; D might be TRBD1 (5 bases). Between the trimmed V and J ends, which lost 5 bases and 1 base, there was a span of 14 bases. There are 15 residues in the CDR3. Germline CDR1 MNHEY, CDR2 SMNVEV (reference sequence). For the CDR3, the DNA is TGTGCCAGCAGTGTCCAGTGGGGCCCCCAAGAGACCCAGTACTTC. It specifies CASSVQWGPQETQYF.

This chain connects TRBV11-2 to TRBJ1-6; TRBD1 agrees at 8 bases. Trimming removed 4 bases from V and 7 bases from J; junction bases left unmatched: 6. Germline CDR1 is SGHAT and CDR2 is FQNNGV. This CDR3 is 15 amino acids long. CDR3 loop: CASSSVQGANSPLHF. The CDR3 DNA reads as TGTGCCAGCAGCTCCGTGCAGGGGGCCAATTCACCCCTCCACTTT.

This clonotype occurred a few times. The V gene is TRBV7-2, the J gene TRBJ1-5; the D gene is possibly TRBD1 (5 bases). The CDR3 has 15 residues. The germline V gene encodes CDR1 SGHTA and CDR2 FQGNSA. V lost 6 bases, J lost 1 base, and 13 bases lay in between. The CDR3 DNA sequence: TGTGCCAGCAGTCCGTGGGGGGGAAGCAATCAGCCCCAGCATTTT. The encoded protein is CASSPWGGSNQPQHF. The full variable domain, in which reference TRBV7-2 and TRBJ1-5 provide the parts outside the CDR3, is GAGVSQSPSNKVTEKGKDVELRCDPISGHTALYWYRQSLGQGLEFLIYFQGNSAPDKSGLPSDRFSAERTGGSVSTLTIQRTQQEDSAVYLCASSPWGGSNQPQHFGDGTRLSIL.